This T cell receptor beta chain was profiled in a study of cytomegalovirus exposure and HLA in healthy donors. Study context: Of all 400 or so donors who were genotyped, roughly 85% belonged to the Caucasian-associated ancestry cluster.

This cohort consisted of healthy bone marrow donors. Study conclusions and caveats: At a 0.05 false discovery rate, a later analysis found 16,951 TCR beta sequences to be associated with HLA alleles. TCR beta chain V- and J-gene trimming was linked, in a later analysis, to a missense variant in DCLRE1C.

The V gene lost 4 bases and the J gene lost 1 base, with 12 bases spanning the gap. The CDR3 loop spans 15 amino acids. Looked up from germline, CDR1 is SGHRS and CDR2 is YFSETQ. Remarks on this clone: Its specificity is not known.

The PCR ran on 60 Vbeta and 13 Jbeta primers. Produced via immunoSEQ multiplex PCR; TCRdb's table is partial and in-frame only. The sample lists around 180,000 clones; roughly 80% were seen once. The sequence derives from a woman in her fifties or sixties in good health and CMV-seronegative. The rearrangement links TRBV5-1 to TRBJ1-5; maybe TRBD1 (6 bases). The sequencing sample was made of PBMCs. CDR3 amino acids: CASSEQGFSNQPQHF. As DNA, the CDR3 is TGCGCCAGCAGCGAACAGGGATTCAGCAATCAGCCCCAGCATTTT.